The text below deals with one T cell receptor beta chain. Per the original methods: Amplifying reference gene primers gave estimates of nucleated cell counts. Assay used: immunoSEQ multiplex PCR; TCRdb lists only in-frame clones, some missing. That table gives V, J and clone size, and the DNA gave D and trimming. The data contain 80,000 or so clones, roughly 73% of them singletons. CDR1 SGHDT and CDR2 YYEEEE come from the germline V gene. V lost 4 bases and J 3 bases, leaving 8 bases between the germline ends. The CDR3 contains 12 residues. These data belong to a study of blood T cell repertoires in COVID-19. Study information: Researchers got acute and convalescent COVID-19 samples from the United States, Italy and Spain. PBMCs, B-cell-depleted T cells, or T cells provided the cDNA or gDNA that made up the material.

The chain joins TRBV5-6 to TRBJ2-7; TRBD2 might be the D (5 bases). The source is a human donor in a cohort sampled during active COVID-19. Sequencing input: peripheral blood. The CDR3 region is CASSQGSYEQYF. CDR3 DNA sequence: TGTGCCAGCAGCCAAGGGAGCTACGAGCAGTACTTC.